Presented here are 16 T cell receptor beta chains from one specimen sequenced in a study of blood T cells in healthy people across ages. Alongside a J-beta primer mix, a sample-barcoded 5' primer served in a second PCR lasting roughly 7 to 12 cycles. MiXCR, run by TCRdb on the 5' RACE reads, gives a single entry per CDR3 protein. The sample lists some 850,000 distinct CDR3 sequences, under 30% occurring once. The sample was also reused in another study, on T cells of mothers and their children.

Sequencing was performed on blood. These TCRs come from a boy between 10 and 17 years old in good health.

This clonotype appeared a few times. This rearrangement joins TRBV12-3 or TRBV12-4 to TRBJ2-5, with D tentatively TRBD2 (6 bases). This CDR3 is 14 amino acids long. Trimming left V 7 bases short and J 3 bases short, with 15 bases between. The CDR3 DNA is TGTGCCAGCAAAAAGGAGCCGGGAGAAGAGACCCAGTACTTC. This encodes CASKKEPGEETQYF.

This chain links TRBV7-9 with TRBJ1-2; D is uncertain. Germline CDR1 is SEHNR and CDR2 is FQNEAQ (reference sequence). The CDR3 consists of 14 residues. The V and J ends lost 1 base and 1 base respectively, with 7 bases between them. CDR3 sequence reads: CASSLGTSNYGYTF. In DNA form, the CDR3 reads TGTGCCAGCAGCTTAGGGACCAGTAACTATGGCTACACCTTC.

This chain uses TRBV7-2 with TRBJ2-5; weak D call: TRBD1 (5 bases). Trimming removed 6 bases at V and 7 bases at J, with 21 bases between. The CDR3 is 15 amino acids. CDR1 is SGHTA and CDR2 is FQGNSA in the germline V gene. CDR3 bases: TGTGCCAGCAGACCTCTGGACACCCCGTCGGGGACCCAGTACTTC. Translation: CASRPLDTPSGTQYF.

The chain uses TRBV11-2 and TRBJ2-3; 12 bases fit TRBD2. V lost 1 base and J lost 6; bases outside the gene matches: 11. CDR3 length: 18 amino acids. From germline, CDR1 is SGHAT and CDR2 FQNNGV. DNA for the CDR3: TGTGCCAGCAGCTTAGTCCCCTTACTAGCGGGGGGTGGGGATACGCAGTATTTT. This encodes CASSLVPLLAGGGDTQYF. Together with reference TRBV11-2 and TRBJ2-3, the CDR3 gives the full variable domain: EAGVAQSPRYKIIEKRQSVAFWCNPISGHATLYWYQQILGQGPKLLIQFQNNGVVDDSQLPKDRFSAERLKGVDSTLKIQPAKLEDSAVYLCASSLVPLLAGGGDTQYFGPGTRLTVL.

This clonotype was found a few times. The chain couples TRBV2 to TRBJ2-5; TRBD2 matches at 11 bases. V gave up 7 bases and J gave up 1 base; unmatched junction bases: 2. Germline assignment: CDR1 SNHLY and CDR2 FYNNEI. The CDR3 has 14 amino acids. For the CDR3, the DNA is TGTGCCAGCACCGGGACTAGCGGCCAAGAGACCCAGTACTTC. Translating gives CASTGTSGQETQYF.

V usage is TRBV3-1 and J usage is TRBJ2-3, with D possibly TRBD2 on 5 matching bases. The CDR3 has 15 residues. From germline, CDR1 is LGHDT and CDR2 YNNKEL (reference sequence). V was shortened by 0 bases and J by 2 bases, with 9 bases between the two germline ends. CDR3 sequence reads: CASSQDSGDTDTQYF. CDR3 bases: TGTGCCAGCAGCCAAGATTCCGGGGACACAGATACGCAGTATTTT.

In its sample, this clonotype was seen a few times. The CDR3 DNA follows: TGCAGCCCCGTCACGACGGAGAGAAATGGCTACACCTTC. Translation gives CSPVTTERNGYTF. The chain uses TRBV20-1 and TRBJ1-2; D ambiguous. The CDR3 extends over 13 amino acids. Looked up from germline, CDR1 is DFQATT and CDR2 is SNEGSKA (reference sequence).

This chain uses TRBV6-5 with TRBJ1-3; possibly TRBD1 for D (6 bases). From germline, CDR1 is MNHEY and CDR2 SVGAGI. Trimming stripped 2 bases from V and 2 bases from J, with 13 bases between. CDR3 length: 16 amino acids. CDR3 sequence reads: CASSYGSGAPGNTIYF. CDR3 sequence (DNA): TGTGCCAGCAGTTACGGTTCAGGGGCTCCTGGAAACACCATATATTTT.

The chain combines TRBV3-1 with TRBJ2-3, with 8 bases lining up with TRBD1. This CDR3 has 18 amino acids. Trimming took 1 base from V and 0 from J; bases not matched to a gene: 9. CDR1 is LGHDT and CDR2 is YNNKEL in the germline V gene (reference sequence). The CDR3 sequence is CASSQVGGTGWSTDTQYF. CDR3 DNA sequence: TGTGCCAGCAGCCAAGTTGGTGGGACAGGCTGGAGCACAGATACGCAGTATTTT.

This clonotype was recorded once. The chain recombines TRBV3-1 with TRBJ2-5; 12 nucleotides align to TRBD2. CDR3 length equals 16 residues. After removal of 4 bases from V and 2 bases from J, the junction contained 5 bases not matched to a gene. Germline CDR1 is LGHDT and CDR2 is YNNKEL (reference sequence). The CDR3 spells CASSPWTSGAQETQYF. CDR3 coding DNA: TGTGCCAGCAGCCCGTGGACTAGCGGGGCTCAAGAGACCCAGTACTTC.

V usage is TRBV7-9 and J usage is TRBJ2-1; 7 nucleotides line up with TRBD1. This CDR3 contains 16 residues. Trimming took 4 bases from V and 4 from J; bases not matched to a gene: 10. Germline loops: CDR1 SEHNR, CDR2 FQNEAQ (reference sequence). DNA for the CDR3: TGTGCCAGCAGCTCCTGGGGGACAGTAGATTACAATGAGCAGTTCTTC. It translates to CASSSWGTVDYNEQFF.

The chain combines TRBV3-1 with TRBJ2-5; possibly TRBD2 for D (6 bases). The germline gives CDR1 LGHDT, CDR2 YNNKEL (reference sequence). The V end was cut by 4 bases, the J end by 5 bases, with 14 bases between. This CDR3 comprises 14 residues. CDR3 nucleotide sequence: TGTGCCAGCAGCCTCCGGACCAGCGGGGAGACCCAGTACTTC. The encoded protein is CASSLRTSGETQYF.

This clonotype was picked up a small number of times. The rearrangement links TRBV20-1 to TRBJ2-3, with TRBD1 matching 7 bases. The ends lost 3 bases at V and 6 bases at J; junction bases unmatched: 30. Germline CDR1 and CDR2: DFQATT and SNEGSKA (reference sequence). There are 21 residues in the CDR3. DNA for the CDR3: TGCAGTGCTAGTCAGTTCTTCCCGCTTGGACAGGACCTTACCGTCACGGATACGCAGTATTTT. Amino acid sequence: CSASQFFPLGQDLTVTDTQYF.

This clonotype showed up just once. Here the CDR3 DNA reads TGCAGTGCAACCGGGACAGGGTTATACGAGCAGTACTTC. Protein product: CSATGTGLYEQYF. The chain is built from TRBV20-1 and TRBJ2-7, with 9 bases lining up with TRBD1. Germline V lookup: CDR1 DFQATT, CDR2 SNEGSKA (reference sequence). The CDR3 covers 13 residues. V shed 6 bases, J shed 4 bases, and the junction held 7 bases outside the gene matches.

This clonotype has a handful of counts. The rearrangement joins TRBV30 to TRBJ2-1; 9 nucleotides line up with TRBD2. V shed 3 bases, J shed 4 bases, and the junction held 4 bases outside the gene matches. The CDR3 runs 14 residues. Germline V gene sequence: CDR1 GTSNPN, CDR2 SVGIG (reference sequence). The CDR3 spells CAWRKAGGYNEQFF. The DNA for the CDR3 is TGTGCCTGGAGAAAGGCGGGGGGGTACAATGAGCAGTTCTTC.

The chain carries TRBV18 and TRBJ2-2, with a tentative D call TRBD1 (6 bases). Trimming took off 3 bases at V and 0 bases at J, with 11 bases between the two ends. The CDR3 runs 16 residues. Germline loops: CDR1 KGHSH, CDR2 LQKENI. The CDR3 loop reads CASSPRGTPNTGELFF. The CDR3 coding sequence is TGTGCCAGCTCACCTCGTGGGACACCGAACACCGGGGAGCTGTTTTTT.